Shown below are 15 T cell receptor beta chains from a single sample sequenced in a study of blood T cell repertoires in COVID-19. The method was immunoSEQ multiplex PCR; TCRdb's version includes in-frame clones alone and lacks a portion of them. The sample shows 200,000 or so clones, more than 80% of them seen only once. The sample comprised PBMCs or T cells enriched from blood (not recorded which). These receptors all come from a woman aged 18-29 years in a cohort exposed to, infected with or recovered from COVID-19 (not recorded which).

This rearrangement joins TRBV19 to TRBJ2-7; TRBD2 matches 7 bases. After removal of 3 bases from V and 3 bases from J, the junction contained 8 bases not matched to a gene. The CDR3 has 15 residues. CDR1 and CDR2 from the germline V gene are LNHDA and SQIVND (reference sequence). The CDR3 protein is CASSMMGGTNYEQYF. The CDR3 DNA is TGTGCCAGTAGTATGATGGGGGGGACTAACTACGAGCAGTACTTC.

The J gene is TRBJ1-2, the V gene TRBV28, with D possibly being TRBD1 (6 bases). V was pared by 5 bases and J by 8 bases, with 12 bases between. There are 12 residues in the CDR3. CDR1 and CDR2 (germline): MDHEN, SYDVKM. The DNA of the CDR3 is TGTGCCAGCAGTGAGACGGGGGGCGGCTACACCTTC. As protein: CASSETGGGYTF.

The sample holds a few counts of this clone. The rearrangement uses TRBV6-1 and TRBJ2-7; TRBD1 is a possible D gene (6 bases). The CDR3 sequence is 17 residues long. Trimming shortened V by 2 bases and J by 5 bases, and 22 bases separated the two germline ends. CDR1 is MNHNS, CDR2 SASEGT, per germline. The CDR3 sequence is CASSEHLSTGVEDEQYF. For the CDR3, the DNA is TGTGCCAGCAGTGAACATTTATCGACAGGCGTCGAGGACGAGCAGTACTTC.

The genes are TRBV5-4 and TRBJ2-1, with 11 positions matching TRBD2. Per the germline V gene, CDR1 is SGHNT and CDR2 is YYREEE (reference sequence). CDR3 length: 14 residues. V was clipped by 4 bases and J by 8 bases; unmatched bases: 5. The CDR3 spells CASSLAGGLDEQFF. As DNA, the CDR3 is TGTGCCAGCAGCCTAGCGGGAGGTCTGGATGAGCAGTTCTTC.

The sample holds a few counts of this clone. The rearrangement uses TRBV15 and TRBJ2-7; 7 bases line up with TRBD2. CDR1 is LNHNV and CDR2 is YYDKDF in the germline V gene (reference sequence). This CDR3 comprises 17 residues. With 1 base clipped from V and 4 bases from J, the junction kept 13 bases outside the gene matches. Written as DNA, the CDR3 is TGTGCCACCAGCAGAGGGGGAAGGCGGGGGATATTTTACGAGCAGTACTTC. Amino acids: CATSRGGRRGIFYEQYF.

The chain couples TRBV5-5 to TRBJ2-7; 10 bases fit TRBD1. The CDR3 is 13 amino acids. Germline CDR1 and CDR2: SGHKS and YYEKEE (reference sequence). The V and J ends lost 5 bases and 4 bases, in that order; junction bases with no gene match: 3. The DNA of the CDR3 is TGTGCCAGCAGTTGGGACAGGGGTTACGAGCAGTACTTC. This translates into CASSWDRGYEQYF.

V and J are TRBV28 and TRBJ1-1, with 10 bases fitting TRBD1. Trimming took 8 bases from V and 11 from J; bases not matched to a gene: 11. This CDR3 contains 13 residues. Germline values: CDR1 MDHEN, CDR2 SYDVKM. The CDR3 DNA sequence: TGTGCCAGCGATGGAGGACAGGGGGGTCCGGCTTTCTTT. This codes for CASDGGQGGPAFF.

The CDR3 DNA reads TGTGCCTGGAGCTTACCGGGACTAGTATTCCATGAGCAGTTCTTC. Encoded protein: CAWSLPGLVFHEQFF. The rearrangement uses TRBV30 and TRBJ2-1; TRBD2 matches 8 bases. Germline loops: CDR1 GTSNPN, CDR2 SVGIG (reference sequence). With 3 bases clipped from V and 8 bases from J, the junction kept 12 bases outside the gene matches. The CDR3 runs 15 residues. Looking up the rest from reference TRBV30 and TRBJ2-1 gives the full variable domain: SQTIHQWPATLVQPVGSPLSLECTVEGTSNPNLYWYRQAAGRGLQLLFYSVGIGQISSEVPQNLSASRPQDRQFILSSKKLLLSDSGFYLCAWSLPGLVFHEQFFGPGTRLTVL.

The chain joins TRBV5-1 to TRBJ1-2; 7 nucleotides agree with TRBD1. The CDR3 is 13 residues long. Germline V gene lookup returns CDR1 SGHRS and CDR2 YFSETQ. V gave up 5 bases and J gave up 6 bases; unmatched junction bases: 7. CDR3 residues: CASRVQGKDGYTF. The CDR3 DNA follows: TGCGCCAGCAGGGTACAGGGGAAGGATGGCTACACCTTC.

CDR3 sequence: CASSPDRMERTGGTEAFF. The CDR3 DNA is TGTGCCAGCAGCCCCGATAGAATGGAAAGGACAGGGGGCACTGAAGCTTTCTTT. The chain is built from TRBV7-2 and TRBJ1-1; 10 nucleotides agree with TRBD1. CDR1 is SGHTA, CDR2 FQGNSA, per germline. CDR3 length: 18 amino acids. Unmatched junction bases numbered 16, after V lost 5 bases and J lost 4 bases. Full variable domain (rest looked up from reference TRBV7-2 and TRBJ1-1): GAGVSQSPSNKVTEKGKDVELRCDPISGHTALYWYRQSLGQGLEFLIYFQGNSAPDKSGLPSDRFSAERTGGSVSTLTIQRTQQEDSAVYLCASSPDRMERTGGTEAFFGQGTRLTVV.

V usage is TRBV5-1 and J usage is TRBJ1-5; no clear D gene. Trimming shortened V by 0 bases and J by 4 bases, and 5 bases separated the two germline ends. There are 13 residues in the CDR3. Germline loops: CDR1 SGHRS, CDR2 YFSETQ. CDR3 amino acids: CASSLDLNQPQHF. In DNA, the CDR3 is TGCGCCAGCAGCTTGGATCTGAATCAGCCCCAGCATTTT.

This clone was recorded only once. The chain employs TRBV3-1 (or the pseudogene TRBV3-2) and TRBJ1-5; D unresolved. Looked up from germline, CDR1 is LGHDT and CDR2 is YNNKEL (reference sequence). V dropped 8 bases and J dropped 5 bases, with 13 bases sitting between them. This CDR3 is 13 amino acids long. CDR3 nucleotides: TGTGCCAGCTCTAGAGATCGAGATCAGCCCCAGCATTTT. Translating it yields CASSRDRDQPQHF.

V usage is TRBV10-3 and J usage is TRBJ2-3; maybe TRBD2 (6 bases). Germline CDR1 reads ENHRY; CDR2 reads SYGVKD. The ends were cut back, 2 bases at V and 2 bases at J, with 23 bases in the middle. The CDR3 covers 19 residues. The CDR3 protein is CAISEGGGGNSLDTDTQYF. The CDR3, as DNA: TGTGCCATCAGTGAGGGGGGAGGCGGGAATAGCCTTGACACAGATACGCAGTATTTT.

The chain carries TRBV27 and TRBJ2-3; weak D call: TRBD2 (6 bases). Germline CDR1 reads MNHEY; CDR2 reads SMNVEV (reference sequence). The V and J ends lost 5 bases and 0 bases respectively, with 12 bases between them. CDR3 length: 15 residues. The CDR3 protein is CASSMGLLSTDTQYF. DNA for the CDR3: TGTGCCAGCAGTATGGGACTTCTAAGCACAGATACGCAGTATTTT.

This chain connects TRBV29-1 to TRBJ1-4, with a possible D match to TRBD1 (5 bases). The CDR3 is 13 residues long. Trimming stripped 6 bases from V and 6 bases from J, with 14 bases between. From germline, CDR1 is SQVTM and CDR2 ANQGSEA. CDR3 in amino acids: CSVTGTSYEKLFF. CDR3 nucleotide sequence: TGCAGCGTCACCGGGACTTCTTATGAAAAACTGTTTTTT.